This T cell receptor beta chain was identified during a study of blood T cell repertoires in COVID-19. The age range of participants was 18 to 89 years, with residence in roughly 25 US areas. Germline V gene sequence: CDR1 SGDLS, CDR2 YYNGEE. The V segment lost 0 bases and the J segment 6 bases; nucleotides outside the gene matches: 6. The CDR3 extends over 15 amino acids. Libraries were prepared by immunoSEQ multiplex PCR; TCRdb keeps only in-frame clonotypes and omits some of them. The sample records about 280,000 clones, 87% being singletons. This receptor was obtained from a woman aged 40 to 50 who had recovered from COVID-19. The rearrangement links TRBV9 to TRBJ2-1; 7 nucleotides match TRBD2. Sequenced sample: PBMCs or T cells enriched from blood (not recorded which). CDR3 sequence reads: CASSVGAGVVNEQFF. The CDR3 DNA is TGTGCCAGCAGCGTAGGTGCGGGAGTAGTCAATGAGCAGTTCTTC.